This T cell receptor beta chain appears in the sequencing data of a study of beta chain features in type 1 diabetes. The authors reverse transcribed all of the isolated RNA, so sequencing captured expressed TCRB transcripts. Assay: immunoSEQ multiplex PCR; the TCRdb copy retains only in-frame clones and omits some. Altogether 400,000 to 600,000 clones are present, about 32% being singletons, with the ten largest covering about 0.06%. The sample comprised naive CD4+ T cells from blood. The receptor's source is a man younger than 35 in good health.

The CDR3 bases are TGTGCCAGCAGCGGAGGGACTAGCGGATCCTACGAGCAGTACTTC. Encoded protein: CASSGGTSGSYEQYF. This chain uses TRBV9 with TRBJ2-7, with TRBD2 identical over 11 bases. Per the germline V gene, CDR1 is SGDLS and CDR2 is YYNGEE. CDR3 length: 15 amino acids. The V and J ends lost 3 bases and 1 base, in that order; junction bases with no gene match: 3.